This TCR beta chain was sequenced during a study of graft-versus-host responses after intestinal transplantation (dated by TCRdb to the early 2020s). Study-wide context: The transplants that recipients received were multivisceral, liver-intestinal, or isolated intestinal. Alloreactive clones were identified by sequencing pre-transplant mixed lymphocyte reaction products and comparing them with unstimulated pre-transplant donor and recipient T cells. Donor T cell macrochimerism was defined as a peak of at least 4% donor T cells among recipient peripheral blood mononuclear cells. Graft-versus-host and host-versus-graft alloreactive T cell clones were tracked in the graft, circulation and bone marrow after intestinal transplantation using bulk TCR-beta CDR3 sequencing. A cohort of fewer than 25 intestinal transplant recipients, including one retransplant, was enrolled, and 3 patients lacking pretransplant specimens were excluded. Anti-thymocyte globulin induction was given to all recipients, followed by maintenance tacrolimus and steroids for approximately three years. Samples from a few later patients were sequenced in-house on an Illumina MiSeq with MiXCR processing rather than by the commercial service.

The method was the immunoSEQ multiplex PCR assay. For most patients, high-throughput TCR-beta CDR3 sequencing of genomic DNA was performed by Adaptive Biotechnologies. The original methods were these. TCR sequencing data for around 19 patients were retrieved from Adaptive's ImmunoSEQ software; three other patients were processed with MiXCR and VDJtools. CDR3 nucleotide sequences shared between donor and recipient were removed because their origin could not be assigned. To be classed as alloreactive, a clone needed at least 2-fold expansion over unstimulated cells and a minimum CFSE-low frequency of 0.002% (template counts) or 0.001% (read counts). Mappable clones were those detected in sequenced pre-transplant spleen, lymph node, or MLR CFSE-low populations of the donor or recipient. Cumulative frequency of alloreactive clones was calculated as a percentage of all sequences weighted by copy number. TCRdb stores this immuneACCESS table with in-frame sequences only. Part of the clones is absent; in the studies checked, under half of the shortfall reflects unresolved V genes, and no reason is known for the rest. V and J calls and clone size are as listed in that table; D and trimming were resolved from the DNA. Counted in this sample were about 29,000 clones; 85% to 95% of them appeared once. Roughly 0.72% of the sample rests with the top ten.

With respect to this clone: The antigen this receptor binds is unknown. Nothing much larger sits one base from this clone, and base qualities are not available.

The paper's findings and limits, for the study overall: GvH clones were found in recipient bone marrow, and some of the GvH clones appeared earlier in ileal mucosa or blood, which is consistent with an intestinal mucosal origin. Early after transplant, peak levels of circulating GvH clones were found to be associated with declines in HvG clones. Patients with donor T cell macrochimerism had high GvH to HvG T cell clonal ratios in their allografts. The conclusions were limited by the relatively low number and heterogeneity of the intestinal transplant patients.

From the germline V gene, CDR1 is SGHTA and CDR2 is FQGTGA. Its CDR3 holds 15 amino acids, cysteine through phenylalanine. Only the CDR3 part of the read is kept: 45 bases, read in frame from the first base. V drops 4 bases and J drops 2 bases, leaving 13 bases in between. Blood samples were collected up to 4 times in the first month after transplant and then at least monthly when available. Sequenced here: PBMCs, sampled about ten weeks after intestinal transplant. The chain is made from TRBV7-3 and TRBJ2-3, and possibly TRBD1, on 5 matching bases. The sequence derives from a human patient who received an intestinal transplant, so some T cells may come from the graft donor. The CDR3 in this case is CASSSGFAYTDTQYF. The nucleotide sequence reads TGTGCCAGCAGCTCAGGGTTTGCCTACACAGATACGCAGTATTTT.